This is a list of T cell receptor beta chains from one sample in a study of OX40 agonist ivuxolimab in advanced cancers. Repertoires were generated with immunoSEQ multiplex PCR, while TCRdb's copy carries only in-frame clones and drops some. The sample includes under 70,000 clones, roughly 84% of them seen just once. The source was CD4+ or CD8+ T cells sorted from blood, collected in a trial of the OX40 agonist ivuxolimab. These receptors all stem from an adult with an advanced solid tumor such as melanoma, head and neck, liver or kidney cancer. CDR3s include the opening cysteine and the closing phenylalanine or tryptophan. The D gene is left open where the match is weak. The size entry is marked missing in some rows and otherwise reads once, few, many or a size class.

cdr3_aa	cdr3_nt	d_call	v_call	clone_size	j_call
CASSGTGGSEKLFF	TGTGCCAGCAGCGGGACAGGGGGCTCTGAAAAACTGTTTTTT	TRBD1	TRBV11-2	NA	TRBJ1-4
CASSRGDFTGNTIYF	TGTGCCAGCAGCCGGGGGGACTTTACCGGAAACACCATATATTTT	NA	TRBV9	NA	TRBJ1-3
CASSSPGQGAYNEQFF	TGTGCCAGTAGCAGCCCGGGACAGGGGGCCTACAATGAGCAGTTCTTC	TRBD1	TRBV19	NA	TRBJ2-1
CASSIKGGISNQPQHF	TGTGCCAGTAGTATAAAGGGGGGCATTAGCAATCAGCCCCAGCATTTT	NA	TRBV19	NA	TRBJ1-5
CASSPWGYGYTF	TGTGCCAGCAGTCCTTGGGGCTATGGCTACACCTTC	NA	TRBV27	NA	TRBJ1-2
CASSLDQGWGYEQYF	TGTGCCAGCAGCTTAGATCAGGGATGGGGCTACGAGCAGTACTTC	NA	TRBV7-3	NA	TRBJ2-7
CASSVSELGGQETQYF	TGTGCCAGCAGCGTTTCGGAATTGGGGGGGCAAGAGACCCAGTACTTC	TRBD2	TRBV9	NA	TRBJ2-5
CASSPDGTGELFF	TGTGCCAGCTCACCAGACGGGACCGGGGAGCTGTTTTTT	NA	TRBV18	NA	TRBJ2-2
CASSMVRGYSNQPQHF	TGTGCCAGTAGTATGGTCAGGGGATATAGCAATCAGCCCCAGCATTTT	NA	TRBV19	NA	TRBJ1-5
CASSEMGGDQPQHF	TGTGCCAGCAGTGAAATGGGAGGGGATCAGCCCCAGCATTTT	NA	TRBV2	NA	TRBJ1-5
CASSSNRGLTDTQYF	TGTGCCAGCAGCTCGAACAGGGGGCTCACAGATACGCAGTATTTT	TRBD1	TRBV11-2	NA	TRBJ2-3
CASSYPAGGSPFF	TGTGCCAGCAGTTACCCGGCGGGGGGCTCTCCTTTCTTT	NA	TRBV6-5	NA	TRBJ1-1
CASSLGLGTGGTYEQYF	TGTGCCAGCAGCTTAGGTCTTGGGACAGGGGGTACCTACGAGCAGTACTTC	TRBD1	TRBV7-9	once	TRBJ2-7